This T cell receptor (beta chain) was identified in a study of Graves' ophthalmopathy and Graves' hyperthyroidism. Study background: Ophthalmopathy absent within 18 months of follow-up marked hyperthyroidism as stable. Findings and limits, study-wide: Prediction of ophthalmopathy progression reached over 65% sensitivity and approximately 73% specificity.

With regard to this clonotype: The antigen is unknown.

The sequenced template was RNA, covering the TCR beta CDR3 region. RT-PCR with HTBI primers came first, then second-round multiplex PCR. TCRdb processed the multiplex PCR reads anew with MiXCR; each CDR3 protein has one entry. The sample consists of around 1,000,000 distinct CDR3 sequences, about 40% of them appearing once. Aged 18 to 65, hyperthyroidism patients had new diagnoses of under 2 months' duration. The CDR3 sequence is 15 residues long. Trimming removed 6 bases at V and 7 bases at J, with 21 bases between. Germline values: CDR1 MNHEY, CDR2 SMNVEV (reference sequence). The V gene is TRBV27, the J gene TRBJ1-2, with unresolved D. The sample was peripheral blood or thyroid tissue (not recorded which). This receptor was taken from an adult man with Graves' hyperthyroidism. CDR3 protein: CASSLGQSSLGGYTF. The CDR3 DNA sequence: TGTGCCAGCAGCCTGGGCCAGAGCTCTTTGGGTGGCTACACCTTC.